A single sample is the source of the 3 T cell receptor beta chains below, sequenced in a study of PD-L1 blockade in urothelial cancer. Time point specified: peripheral blood 6 weeks after treatment start. Method: immunoSEQ multiplex PCR; TCRdb's copy keeps in-frame clones and lacks some. The table lists fewer than 30,000 clones, approximately 80% of them singletons, with almost 3% in the top ten. This specimen was PBMCs, taken around atezolizumab (anti-PD-L1) treatment. These TCRs come from a man between 65 and 85 years old with urothelial cancer.

V gene TRBV28 combines with J gene TRBJ1-4; no clear D gene. This CDR3 region has 16 residues. Per the germline V gene, CDR1 is MDHEN and CDR2 is SYDVKM. V lost 6 bases to trimming and J lost 5 bases, with 19 bases between them. The CDR3 bases are TGTGCCAGCAGCCCCGTGAAGGAGCTACCGAATGAAAAACTGTTTTTT. This translates into CASSPVKELPNEKLFF. Filled out from reference TRBV28 and TRBJ1-4, the complete variable domain reads DVKVTQSSRYLVKRTGEKVFLECVQDMDHENMFWYRQDPGLGLRLIYFSYDVKMKEKGDIPEGYSVSREKKERFSLILESASTNQTSMYLCASSPVKELPNEKLFFGSGTQLSVL.

This clone occurred a few times. This rearrangement joins TRBV4-1 to TRBJ2-5, with 11 bases that match TRBD2. V lost 3 bases to trimming and J lost 3 bases; unmatched junction nucleotides: 3. CDR1 and CDR2 (germline): MGHRA, YSYEKL. The CDR3 contains 15 residues. CDR3 sequence (DNA): TGCGCCAGCAGCCAGGGACTAGCGGCCGAAGAGACCCAGTACTTC. Protein: CASSQGLAAEETQYF.

V gene TRBV19 combines with J gene TRBJ1-2; perhaps TRBD1 as D (5 bases). V was shortened by 7 bases and J by 3 bases, with 9 bases between the two germline ends. Per the germline V gene, CDR1 is LNHDA and CDR2 is SQIVND (reference sequence). The CDR3 runs 12 residues. Written as DNA, the CDR3 is TGTGCCAGTACGAAAGGGGACTATGGCTACACCTTC. Translation: CASTKGDYGYTF.